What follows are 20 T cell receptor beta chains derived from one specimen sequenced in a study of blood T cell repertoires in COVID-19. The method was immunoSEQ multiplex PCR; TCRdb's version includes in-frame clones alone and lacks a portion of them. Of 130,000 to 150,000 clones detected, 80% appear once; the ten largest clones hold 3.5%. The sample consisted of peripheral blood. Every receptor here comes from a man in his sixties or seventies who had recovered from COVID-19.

The CDR3 DNA is TGTGCCACCAGCAGAGATCCTATACCGACTTTCCTCGAGACCCAGTACTTC. Encoded protein: CATSRDPIPTFLETQYF. The rearrangement uses TRBV15 and TRBJ2-5; D remains ambiguous. The V gene's germline CDR1 is LNHNV and CDR2 YYDKDF (reference sequence). The CDR3 loop spans 17 amino acids. V was cut by 0 bases and J by 5 bases, with 19 bases left in between. The full variable domain, with the rest looked up from reference TRBV15 and TRBJ2-5, is DAMVIQNPRYQVTQFGKPVTLSCSQTLNHNVMYWYQQKSSQAPKLLFHYYDKDFNNEADTPDNFQSRRPNTSFCFLDIRSPGLGDTAMYLCATSRDPIPTFLETQYFGPGTRLLVL.

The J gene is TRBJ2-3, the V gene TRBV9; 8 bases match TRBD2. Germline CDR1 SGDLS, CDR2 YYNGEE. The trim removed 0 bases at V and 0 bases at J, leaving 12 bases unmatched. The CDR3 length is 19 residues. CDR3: CASSVGAGGRDSSTDTQYF. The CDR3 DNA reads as TGTGCCAGCAGCGTAGGTGCGGGAGGCCGGGATTCTAGCACAGATACGCAGTATTTT.

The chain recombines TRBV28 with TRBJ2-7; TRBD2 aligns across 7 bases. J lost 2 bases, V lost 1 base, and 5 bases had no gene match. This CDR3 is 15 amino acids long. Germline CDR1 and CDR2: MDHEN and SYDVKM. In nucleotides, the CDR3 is TGTGCCAGCAGTTTATCGACGGGAGGCGCCTACGAGCAGTACTTC. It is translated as CASSLSTGGAYEQYF.

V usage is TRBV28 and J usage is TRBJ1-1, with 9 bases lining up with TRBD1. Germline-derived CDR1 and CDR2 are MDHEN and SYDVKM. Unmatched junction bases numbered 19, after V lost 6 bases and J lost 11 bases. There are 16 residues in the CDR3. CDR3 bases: TGTGCCAGCAGCCCCTTCTCCCTTACAGGGGGCCGAGGGGCTTTCTTT. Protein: CASSPFSLTGGRGAFF.

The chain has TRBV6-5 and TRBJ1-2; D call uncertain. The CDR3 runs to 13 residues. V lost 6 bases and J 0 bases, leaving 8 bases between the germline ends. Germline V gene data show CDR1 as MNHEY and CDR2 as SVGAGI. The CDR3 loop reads CASSSEPNYGYTF. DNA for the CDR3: TGTGCCAGCAGCTCAGAACCTAACTATGGCTACACCTTC.

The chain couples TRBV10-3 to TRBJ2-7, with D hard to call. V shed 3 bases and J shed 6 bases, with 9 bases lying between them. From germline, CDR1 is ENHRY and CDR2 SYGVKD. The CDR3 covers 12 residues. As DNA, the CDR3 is TGTGCCATCAGTGAATCTCAGTCCGAGCAGTACTTC. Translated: CAISESQSEQYF.

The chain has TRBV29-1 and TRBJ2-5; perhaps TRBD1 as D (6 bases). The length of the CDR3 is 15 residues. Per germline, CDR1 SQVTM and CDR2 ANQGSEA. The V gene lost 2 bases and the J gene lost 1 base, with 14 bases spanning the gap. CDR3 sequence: CSVERKSGVQETQYF. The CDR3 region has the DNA TGCAGCGTTGAACGGAAGTCAGGGGTCCAAGAGACCCAGTACTTC.

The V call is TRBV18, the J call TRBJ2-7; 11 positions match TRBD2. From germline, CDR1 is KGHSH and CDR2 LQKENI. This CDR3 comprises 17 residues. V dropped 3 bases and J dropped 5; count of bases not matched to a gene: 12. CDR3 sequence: CASSPTSGTPYGHEQYF. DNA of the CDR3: TGTGCCAGCTCACCGACTAGCGGGACCCCTTACGGCCACGAGCAGTACTTC.

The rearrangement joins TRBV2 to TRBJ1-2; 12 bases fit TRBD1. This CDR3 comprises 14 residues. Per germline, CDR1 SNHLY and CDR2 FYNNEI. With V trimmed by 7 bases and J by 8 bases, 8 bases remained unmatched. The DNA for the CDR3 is TGTGCCAGCAAGGGGACAGGGGGCTCTGGAGGCTACACCTTC. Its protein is CASKGTGGSGGYTF.

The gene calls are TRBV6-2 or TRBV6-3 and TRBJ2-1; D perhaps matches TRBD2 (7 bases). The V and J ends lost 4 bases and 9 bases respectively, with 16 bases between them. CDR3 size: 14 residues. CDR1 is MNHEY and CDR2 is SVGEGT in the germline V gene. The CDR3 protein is CASSFPGGALEQFF. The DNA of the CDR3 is TGTGCCAGCAGTTTTCCTGGGGGGGCCCTTGAGCAGTTCTTC.

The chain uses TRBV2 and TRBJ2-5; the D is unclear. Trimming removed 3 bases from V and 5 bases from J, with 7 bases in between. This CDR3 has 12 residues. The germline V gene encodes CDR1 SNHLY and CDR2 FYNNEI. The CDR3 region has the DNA TGTGCCAGCAGTGATTTAGAGGAGACCCAGTACTTC. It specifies CASSDLEETQYF.

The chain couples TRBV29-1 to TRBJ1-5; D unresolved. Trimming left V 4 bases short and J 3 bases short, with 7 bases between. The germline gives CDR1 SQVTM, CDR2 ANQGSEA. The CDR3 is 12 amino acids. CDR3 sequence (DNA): TGCAGCGTTGGGGCAGTCAATCAGCCCCAGCATTTT. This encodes CSVGAVNQPQHF.

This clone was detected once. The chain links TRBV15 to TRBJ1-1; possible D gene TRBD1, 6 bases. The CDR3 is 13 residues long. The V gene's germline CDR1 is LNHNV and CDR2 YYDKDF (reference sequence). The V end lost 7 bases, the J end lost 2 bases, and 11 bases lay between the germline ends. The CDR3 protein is CATKDRHNTEAFF. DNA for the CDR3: TGTGCCACCAAGGACAGACACAACACTGAAGCTTTCTTT.

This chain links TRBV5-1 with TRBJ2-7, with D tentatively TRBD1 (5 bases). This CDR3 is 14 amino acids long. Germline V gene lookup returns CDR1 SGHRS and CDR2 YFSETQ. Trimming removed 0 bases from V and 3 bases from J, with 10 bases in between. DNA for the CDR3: TGCGCCAGCAGCTTGGGACCCAGGGACTACGAGCAGTACTTC. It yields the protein CASSLGPRDYEQYF.

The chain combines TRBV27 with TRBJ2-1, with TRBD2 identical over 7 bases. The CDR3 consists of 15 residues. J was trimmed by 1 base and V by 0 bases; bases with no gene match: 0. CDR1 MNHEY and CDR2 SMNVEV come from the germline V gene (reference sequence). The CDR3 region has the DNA TGTGCCAGCAGTTTATCCGGGAGGTCCTACAATGAGCAGTTCTTC. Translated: CASSLSGRSYNEQFF.

The CDR3 sequence: CASSYVGVIYEQYF. In DNA form, the CDR3 reads TGTGCCAGCAGTTACGTGGGAGTCATATACGAGCAGTACTTC. The chain is built from TRBV6-2 or TRBV6-3 and TRBJ2-7; TRBD2 is a possible D gene (5 bases). Per the germline V gene, CDR1 is MNHEY and CDR2 is SVGEGT. CDR3 size: 14 residues. V dropped 2 bases and J dropped 4 bases, with 12 bases sitting between them.

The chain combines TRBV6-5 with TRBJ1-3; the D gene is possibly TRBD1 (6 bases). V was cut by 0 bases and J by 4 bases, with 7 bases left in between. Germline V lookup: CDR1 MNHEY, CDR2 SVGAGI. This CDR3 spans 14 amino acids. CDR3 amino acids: CASSYSQGGNTIYF. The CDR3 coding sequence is TGTGCCAGCAGTTACTCGCAGGGGGGAAACACCATATATTTT.

CDR3 amino acids: CASSPISGELFF. In DNA form, the CDR3 reads TGCGCCAGCAGCCCCATTTCCGGGGAGCTGTTTTTT. This chain joins TRBV4-1 and TRBJ2-2; no clear D. Germline lookup yields CDR1 MGHRA and CDR2 YSYEKL. Trimming left V 4 bases short and J 6 bases short, with 6 bases between. The length of the CDR3 is 12 residues.

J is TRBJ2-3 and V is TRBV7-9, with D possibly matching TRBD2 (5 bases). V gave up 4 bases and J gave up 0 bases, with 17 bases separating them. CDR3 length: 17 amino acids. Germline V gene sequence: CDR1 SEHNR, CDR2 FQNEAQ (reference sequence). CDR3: CASSSDPSGSSTDTQYF. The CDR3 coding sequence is TGTGCCAGCAGCTCAGATCCGTCGGGATCTAGCACAGATACGCAGTATTTT. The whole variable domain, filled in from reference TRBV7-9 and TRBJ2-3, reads DTGVSQNPRHKITKRGQNVTFRCDPISEHNRLYWYRQTLGQGPEFLTYFQNEAQLEKSRLLSDRFSAERPKGSFSTLEIQRTEQGDSAMYLCASSSDPSGSSTDTQYFGPGTRLTVL.

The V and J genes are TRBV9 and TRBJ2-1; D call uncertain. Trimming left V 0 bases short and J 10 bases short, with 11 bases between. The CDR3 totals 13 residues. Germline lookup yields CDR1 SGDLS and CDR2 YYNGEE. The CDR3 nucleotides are TGTGCCAGCAGCGTAGGGCTCCCCGGGGAGCAGTTCTTC. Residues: CASSVGLPGEQFF. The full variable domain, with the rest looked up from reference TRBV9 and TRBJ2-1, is DSGVTQTPKHLITATGQRVTLRCSPRSGDLSVYWYQQSLDQGLQFLIQYYNGEERAKGNILERFSAQQFPDLHSELNLSSLELGDSALYFCASSVGLPGEQFFGPGTRLTVL.